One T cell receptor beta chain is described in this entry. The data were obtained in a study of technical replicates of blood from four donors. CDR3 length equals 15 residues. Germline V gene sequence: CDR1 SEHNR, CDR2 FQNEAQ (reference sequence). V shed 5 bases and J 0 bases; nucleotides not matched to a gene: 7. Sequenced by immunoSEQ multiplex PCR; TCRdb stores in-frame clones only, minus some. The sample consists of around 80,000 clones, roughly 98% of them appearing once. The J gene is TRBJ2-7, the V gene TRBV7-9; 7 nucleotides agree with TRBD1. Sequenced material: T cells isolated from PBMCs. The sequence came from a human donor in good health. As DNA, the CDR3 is TGTGCCAGCAGCCCCCGGACAGGTTTCTCCTACGAGCAGTACTTC. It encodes CASSPRTGFSYEQYF.